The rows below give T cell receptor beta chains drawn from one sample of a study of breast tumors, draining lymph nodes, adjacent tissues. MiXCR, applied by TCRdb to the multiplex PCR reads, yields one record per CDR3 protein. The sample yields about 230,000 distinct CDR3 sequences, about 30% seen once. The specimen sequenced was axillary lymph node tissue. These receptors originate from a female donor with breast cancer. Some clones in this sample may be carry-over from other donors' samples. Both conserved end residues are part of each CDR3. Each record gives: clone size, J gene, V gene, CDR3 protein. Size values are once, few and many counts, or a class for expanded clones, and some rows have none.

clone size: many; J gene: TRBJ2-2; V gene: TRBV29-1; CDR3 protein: CSGYRGTGELFF
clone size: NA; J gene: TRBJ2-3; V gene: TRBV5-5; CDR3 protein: CVSSLMDRGQYEQYF
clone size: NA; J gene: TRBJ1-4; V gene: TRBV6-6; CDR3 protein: CASSYSVGTGEKLFF
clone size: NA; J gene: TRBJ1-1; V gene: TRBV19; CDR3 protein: CATQVGDEAFF
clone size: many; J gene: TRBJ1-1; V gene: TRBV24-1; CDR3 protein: CATSDLAGEAFF
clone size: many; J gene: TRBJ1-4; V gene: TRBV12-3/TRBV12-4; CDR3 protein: CASSLNFREKLFF
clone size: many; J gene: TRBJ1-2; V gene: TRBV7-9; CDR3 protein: CASSLVIQGVLNGYTF
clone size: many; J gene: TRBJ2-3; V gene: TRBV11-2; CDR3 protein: CASRDYTQYF
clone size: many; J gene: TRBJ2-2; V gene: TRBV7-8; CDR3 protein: CASGKGTDTGELFF
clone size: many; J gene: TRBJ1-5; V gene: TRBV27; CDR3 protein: CASSYGNNQPQHF
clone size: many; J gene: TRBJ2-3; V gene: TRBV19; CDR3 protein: CASSTQSRVAGRTDTQYF
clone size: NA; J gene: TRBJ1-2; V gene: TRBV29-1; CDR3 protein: CSVGGAATYGYTF
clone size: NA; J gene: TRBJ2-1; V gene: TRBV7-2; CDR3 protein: CASSRQGQKFF
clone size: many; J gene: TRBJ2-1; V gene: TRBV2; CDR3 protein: CASSGGQYNEQFF
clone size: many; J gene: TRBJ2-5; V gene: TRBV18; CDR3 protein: CASSPQGAETQYF
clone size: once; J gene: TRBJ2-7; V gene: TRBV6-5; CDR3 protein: CASSYSKVPRLAGGPNYEQYF
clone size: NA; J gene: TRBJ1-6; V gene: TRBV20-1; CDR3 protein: CSARTSGTGASNSPLHF
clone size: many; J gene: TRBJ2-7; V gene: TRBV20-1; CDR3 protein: CSARVGISEQYF
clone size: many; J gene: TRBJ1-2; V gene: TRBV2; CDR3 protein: CASNPIPTGYYGYTF
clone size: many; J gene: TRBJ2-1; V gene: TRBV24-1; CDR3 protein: CATSDPPSGIEVF
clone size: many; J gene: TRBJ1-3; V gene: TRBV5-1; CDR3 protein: CASSPWGPGTGNTIYF
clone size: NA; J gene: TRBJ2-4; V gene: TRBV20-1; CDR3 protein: CSARDKGGGKNIQYF
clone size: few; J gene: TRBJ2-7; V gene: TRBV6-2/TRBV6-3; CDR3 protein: CTTCPGTSGRVGYEQYF
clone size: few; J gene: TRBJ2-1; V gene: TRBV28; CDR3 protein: CASSPLATNYNEQFF
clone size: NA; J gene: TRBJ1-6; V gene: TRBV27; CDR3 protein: CASSFRQASYNSPLHF
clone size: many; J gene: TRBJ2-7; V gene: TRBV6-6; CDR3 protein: CASSSEPYYEQYF
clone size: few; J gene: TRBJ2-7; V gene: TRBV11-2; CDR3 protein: CASTSPRTATREQYF
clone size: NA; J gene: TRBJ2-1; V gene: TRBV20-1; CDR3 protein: CSARVGTSGSGFEQFF
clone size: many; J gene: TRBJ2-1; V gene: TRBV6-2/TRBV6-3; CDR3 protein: CASSRWDTSSYNEQFF
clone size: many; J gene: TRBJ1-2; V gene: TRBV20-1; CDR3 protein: CSAYRDTTNYGYTF
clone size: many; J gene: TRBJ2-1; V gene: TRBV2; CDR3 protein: CASSVDYNEQFF
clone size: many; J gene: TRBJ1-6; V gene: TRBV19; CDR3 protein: CASSGGQGANSPLHF
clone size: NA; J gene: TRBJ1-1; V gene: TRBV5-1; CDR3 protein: CASSFSPGTEAFF